The rows below give T cell receptor beta chains drawn from one sample of a study of shared clonotypes between healthy human individuals. Sequenced by immunoSEQ multiplex PCR; TCRdb stores in-frame clones only, minus some. Of 2 million to 2.5 million clones in the sample, roughly 93% were seen once. Sequences were obtained from naive CD4+ T cells from PBMCs. The receptors here all came from a young man in good health. Some clones in this sample may be carry-over from other donors' samples. CDR3s include the opening cysteine and the closing phenylalanine or tryptophan. D genes are given only for firm matches.

D,J,V,CDR3,DNA
TRBD2,TRBJ2-2,TRBV15,CATSRGLAERGTGELFF,TGTGCCACCAGCAGAGGGCTAGCGGAAAGGGGCACCGGGGAGCTGTTTTTT
NA,TRBJ2-7,TRBV29-1,CSVAGPSGQVYEQYF,TGCAGCGTCGCCGGACCCTCGGGACAAGTCTACGAGCAGTACTTC
NA,TRBJ1-3,TRBV5-4,CASSFTAGEGNTIYF,TGTGCCAGCAGCTTTACAGCCGGGGAGGGAAACACCATATATTTT
TRBD2,TRBJ2-7,TRBV11-1,CASSLSGTSGSLRQYF,TGTGCCAGCAGCTTATCCGGGACTAGCGGGAGTTTAAGGCAGTACTTC
NA,TRBJ2-2,TRBV10-3,CAISPGSSGELFF,TGTGCCATCAGCCCGGGGTCGAGCGGGGAGCTGTTTTTT
TRBD1,TRBJ1-2,TRBV30,CAWIGTGFGYTF,TGTGCCTGGATAGGGACAGGATTTGGCTACACCTTC
NA,TRBJ1-2,TRBV28,CASSLPLWGGYGYTF,TGTGCCAGCAGTTTGCCGTTGTGGGGTGGCTATGGCTACACCTTC
NA,TRBJ1-5,TRBV7-8,CASSRGRPDLFYSNQPQHF,TGTGCCAGCAGCAGGGGACGGCCAGACCTTTTCTATAGCAATCAGCCCCAGCATTTT
NA,TRBJ1-2,TRBV11-2,CASSLRAGVRYGYTF,TGTGCCAGCAGCTTACGGGCAGGAGTGCGCTATGGCTACACCTTC
NA,TRBJ1-2,TRBV5-4,CASSFSNLRSNYGYTF,TGTGCCAGCAGCTTTTCAAATTTGAGGTCTAACTATGGCTACACCTTC